Listed here is a single T cell receptor (beta chain). Its recognized antigen is unknown. No much larger clonotype is one base removed from it; base qualities were not supplied. Libraries were made using the immunoSEQ multiplex PCR assay. The table was pulled from immuneACCESS by TCRdb, which kept in-frame rearrangements only. Such tables lose some clones; where checked, under half of the loss comes from unresolved V genes, and the rest has no known cause. The sample records fewer than 200,000 clones, roughly 94% of which are singletons. The top ten clonotypes cover about 15% of the sample. Here V drops 2 bases and J drops 2 bases, and the junction holds 4 bases not matched to any gene. The CDR1 and CDR2 encoded by the germline V gene (reference sequence) are LGHDT and YNNKEL. Measured from the cysteine to the phenylalanine, the CDR3 is 15 residues long. Left in the record is the CDR3 DNA by itself, 45 bases read in frame from the first base.

The sample belongs to a study of control samples from healthy donors and cancer patients (dated by TCRdb to 2019 to 2021). The sequence was collected from a man in his sixties with colorectal cancer. The sequenced material came from PBMCs. Recombination linked TRBV3-1 (or the pseudogene TRBV3-2) to TRBJ2-7, with 9 junctional bases fitting TRBD2. The CDR3 reads CASSQRAGGPYEQYF. The sequenced DNA: TGTGCCAGCAGCCAAAGGGCGGGGGGGCCCTACGAGCAGTACTTC.